The next 27 T cell receptor beta chains were all read from a single sample in a study of cytotoxic CD8 clonotypes in ibrutinib-treated CLL. The data were produced by immunoSEQ multiplex PCR, yet TCRdb's version contains in-frame clones alone and is incomplete. Found here are approximately 190,000 clones, 65% to 80% of them singletons; the top ten hold roughly 6.4%. Sequenced material: PBMCs, taken after 12 months of ibrutinib treatment. The source of these receptors is a human donor with chronic lymphocytic leukemia.

This chain connects TRBV7-9 to TRBJ1-1; D not certain. Germline CDR1 reads SEHNR; CDR2 reads FQNEAQ (reference sequence). The CDR3 runs to 12 residues. Trimming took 8 bases from V and 1 from J, leaving 8 bases between them. This CDR3 is CASFLPNTEAFF. CDR3 bases: TGTGCCAGCTTCTTACCGAACACTGAAGCTTTCTTT.

The chain couples TRBV25-1 to TRBJ1-4; D gene unclear. Germline CDR1 MGHDK, CDR2 SYGVNS. The CDR3 consists of 15 residues. The V and J ends lost 4 bases and 5 bases respectively, with 14 bases between them. The CDR3 region is CASSGNSRLNEKLFF. For the CDR3, the DNA is TGTGCCAGCAGTGGAAATTCCCGATTAAATGAAAAACTGTTTTTT. The full variable domain, rest sourced from reference TRBV25-1 and TRBJ1-4, is EADIYQTPRYLVIGTGKKITLECSQTMGHDKMYWYQQDPGMELHLIHYSYGVNSTEKGDLSSESTVSRIRTEHFPLTLESARPSHTSQYLCASSGNSRLNEKLFFGSGTQLSVL.

The J gene is TRBJ2-1, the V gene TRBV5-1; 8 bases align to TRBD2. This CDR3 has 15 amino acids. Germline trimming cut 4 bases from V and 6 bases from J; bases unmatched to any gene: 9. The germline V gene has CDR1 SGHRS and CDR2 YFSETQ. The CDR3 loop reads CASSRSGIEVNEQFF. CDR3 nucleotide sequence: TGCGCCAGCAGCCGTAGCGGGATCGAGGTCAATGAGCAGTTCTTC.

Here the CDR3 reads CASRKTSDHNEQFF. The CDR3 coding sequence is TGCGCCAGCAGAAAGACTAGCGACCACAATGAGCAGTTCTTC. The gene calls are TRBV5-1 and TRBJ2-1; TRBD2 agrees at 8 bases. Germline values: CDR1 SGHRS, CDR2 YFSETQ. The CDR3 is 14 amino acids. V lost 5 bases, J lost 5 bases, and 6 bases stayed unmatched.

This rearrangement joins TRBV2 to TRBJ2-3; D may be TRBD1 (6 bases). The V gene lost 6 bases and the J gene lost 0 bases, with 10 bases spanning the gap. Germline V gene sequence: CDR1 SNHLY, CDR2 FYNNEI. This CDR3 has 14 amino acids. CDR3 residues: CASRGGFSTDTQYF. CDR3 nucleotide sequence: TGTGCCAGCAGAGGGGGATTTAGCACAGATACGCAGTATTTT.

This clone was seen only once. This chain links TRBV5-1 with TRBJ2-7, with 8 bases lining up with TRBD1. Germline V gene lookup returns CDR1 SGHRS and CDR2 YFSETQ. V shed 4 bases and J 5 bases; nucleotides not matched to a gene: 11. There are 15 residues in the CDR3. CDR3 DNA sequence: TGCGCCAGCAGCCGGGCCTCAGGGGGCTTGGACGAGCAGTACTTC. Protein: CASSRASGGLDEQYF.

This clone appeared a few times. The chain recombines TRBV4-2 with TRBJ2-4; D gene ambiguous. With 2 bases removed from V and 5 bases from J, the gap between germline ends came to 10 bases. The germline V gene encodes CDR1 LGHNA and CDR2 YNFKEQ. The CDR3 extends over 14 amino acids. The CDR3 nucleotides read TGTGCCAGCAGCCAAAGTGTGACGGAAAACATTCAGTACTTC. It specifies CASSQSVTENIQYF.

V is TRBV6-5 and J is TRBJ2-1, with TRBD1 matching over 8 bases. Germline trimming cut 5 bases from V and 8 bases from J; bases unmatched to any gene: 11. Germline CDR1 MNHEY, CDR2 SVGAGI. The CDR3 is made up of 15 amino acids. The CDR3 reads CASSNGQGPIDEQFF. For the CDR3, the DNA is TGTGCCAGCAGTAACGGACAGGGACCCATAGATGAGCAGTTCTTC.

The chain joins TRBV25-1 to TRBJ2-3, with 8 bases lining up with TRBD2. Germline-derived CDR1 and CDR2 are MGHDK and SYGVNS. J lost 5 bases, V lost 2 bases, and 12 bases had no gene match. The CDR3 has 17 residues. CDR3 protein: CASSERVFSGSLDTQYF. The CDR3 nucleotides are TGTGCCAGCAGTGAACGGGTCTTCAGCGGGAGTTTAGATACGCAGTATTTT.

The CDR3 coding sequence is TGTGCCAGTAGCCCCCACTCAGGGGATGGCTACACCTTC. It is translated as CASSPHSGDGYTF. The chain is built from TRBV19 and TRBJ1-2, with D perhaps matching TRBD1 (6 bases). The germline CDR1 and CDR2 sequences are LNHDA and SQIVND (reference sequence). The CDR3 length is 13 residues. V lost 6 bases to trimming and J lost 6 bases, with 14 bases between them.

The chain uses TRBV15 and TRBJ1-3; D remains unclear. Trimming removed 3 bases at V and 0 bases at J, with 12 bases between. CDR1 and CDR2 (germline): LNHNV, YYDKDF (reference sequence). The CDR3 loop spans 16 amino acids. The CDR3 loop is CATSRKIGDSGNTIYF. For the CDR3, the DNA is TGTGCCACCAGCAGGAAAATAGGCGACTCTGGAAACACCATATATTTT.

This clone has just a few counts. The junction differs from germline at one of its ends, possibly a read error. This chain links TRBV7-9 with TRBJ1-1, with 10 bases that match TRBD1. Germline values: CDR1 SEHNR, CDR2 FQNEAQ (reference sequence). CDR3 length equals 14 residues. CDR3 sequence: CATPGQGLKTEAFF. The DNA for the CDR3 is TGTGCCACCCCGGGACAGGGGTTGAAAACTGAAGCTTTCTTT.

This clone was counted between two and nine times. This chain links TRBV5-8 with TRBJ2-1; D remains unclear. The CDR3 is made up of 13 amino acids. The V gene lost 1 base and the J gene lost 2 bases, with 4 bases spanning the gap. Germline V lookup: CDR1 SGHTS, CDR2 YDEGEE. The CDR3 nucleotides are TGTGCCAGCAGCTTGTCCCCCTACAATGAGCAGTTCTTC. The encoded protein is CASSLSPYNEQFF.

This chain uses TRBV6-5 with TRBJ2-1, with 12 bases lining up with TRBD2. Germline trimming cut 0 bases from V and 7 bases from J; bases unmatched to any gene: 4. The CDR3 has 16 residues. Germline V CDR1 and CDR2: MNHEY, SVGAGI. Written as DNA, the CDR3 is TGTGCCAGCAGTTACTCACGGACTAGCGGGGTTAATGAGCAGTTCTTC. Encoded protein: CASSYSRTSGVNEQFF.

The chain employs TRBV2 and TRBJ2-7; 11 nucleotides line up with TRBD2. This CDR3 contains 17 residues. Trimming removed 2 bases from V and 4 bases from J; junction bases left unmatched: 10. Germline assignment: CDR1 SNHLY and CDR2 FYNNEI. This CDR3 reads CASSERLAGTRIYEQYF. For the CDR3, the DNA is TGTGCCAGCAGTGAAAGACTAGCGGGGACCCGCATATACGAGCAGTACTTC.

This chain joins TRBV6-1 and TRBJ1-5; D gene uncertain. This CDR3 region has 14 residues. In germline, CDR1 is MNHNS, CDR2 SASEGT. Between the trimmed V and J ends, which lost 4 bases and 4 bases, there was a span of 11 bases. The CDR3 loop reads CASSVGAGNQPQHF. For the CDR3, the DNA is TGTGCCAGCAGTGTGGGAGCGGGGAATCAGCCCCAGCATTTT.

The J gene is TRBJ2-3, the V gene TRBV27, with 7 bases fitting TRBD2. CDR1 and CDR2 (germline): MNHEY, SMNVEV (reference sequence). The CDR3 extends over 17 amino acids. Trimming cost V 3 bases and J 1 base; bases outside gene matches: 10. This CDR3 reads CASSFGGRGVGTDTQYF. The CDR3 coding sequence is TGTGCCAGCAGTTTTGGCGGGAGAGGGGTTGGCACAGATACGCAGTATTTT.

This clone showed up just a few times. The chain recombines TRBV4-2 with TRBJ2-7, with a tentative D call TRBD1 (6 bases). V lost 6 bases, J lost 7 bases, and 13 bases lay in between. The CDR3 length is 12 residues. Germline CDR1 is LGHNA and CDR2 is YNFKEQ. CDR3 region: CASRGAGDEQYF. CDR3 nucleotides: TGTGCCAGCAGGGGGGCTGGTGATGAGCAGTACTTC.

Notes on this clone: Other DNA sequences in the same sample also yield this CDR3. The gene calls are TRBV5-1 and TRBJ1-1; D not resolved. The V end was cut by 0 bases, the J end by 1 base, with 7 bases between. The CDR3 is 14 residues long. Germline CDR1 and CDR2: SGHRS and YFSETQ. The CDR3 spells CASSLGGANTEAFF. For the CDR3, the DNA is TGCGCCAGCAGCTTGGGCGGTGCGAACACTGAAGCTTTCTTT.

The chain is built from TRBV30 and TRBJ1-2; 8 bases line up with TRBD1. This CDR3 spans 13 amino acids. The germline CDR1 and CDR2 sequences are GTSNPN and SVGIG (reference sequence). V dropped 0 bases and J dropped 5; count of bases not matched to a gene: 2. CDR3 bases: TGTGCCTGGAGTGTAACAGGGGGGTATGGCTACACCTTC. Residues: CAWSVTGGYGYTF.

This clone appeared a single time. This chain connects TRBV2 to TRBJ1-6; 9 nucleotides align to TRBD1. Germline trimming cut 2 bases from V and 9 bases from J; bases unmatched to any gene: 5. Germline CDR1 SNHLY, CDR2 FYNNEI. The length of the CDR3 is 15 residues. The CDR3 coding sequence is TGTGCCAGCAGTGAAAAGGGACAGGGTACTTCACCCCTCCACTTT. Its translation is CASSEKGQGTSPLHF. Together with reference TRBV2 and TRBJ1-6, the CDR3 gives the full variable domain: EPEVTQTPSHQVTQMGQEVILRCVPISNHLYFYWYRQILGQKVEFLVSFYNNEISEKSEIFDDQFSVERPDGSNFTLKIRSTKLEDSAMYFCASSEKGQGTSPLHFGNGTRLTVT.

The V gene is TRBV5-6, the J gene TRBJ2-3, with 9 bases matching TRBD1. CDR1 and CDR2 from the germline V gene are SGHDT and YYEEEE. CDR3 size: 15 residues. J gave up 2 bases and V 1 base, and 2 bases lay outside the gene matches. This CDR3 reads CASSLRTGVTDTQYF. The CDR3 DNA sequence: TGTGCCAGCAGCTTGCGGACAGGGGTCACAGATACGCAGTATTTT.

The V call is TRBV28, the J call TRBJ2-1; no clear D. Germline V gives CDR1 MDHEN, CDR2 SYDVKM. This CDR3 has 11 amino acids. Trimming took off 5 bases at V and 8 bases at J, with 7 bases between the two ends. CDR3 loop: CASSAPDEQFF. The DNA of the CDR3 is TGTGCCAGCAGTGCCCCTGATGAGCAGTTCTTC.

This clone has a handful of counts. V is TRBV6-5 and J is TRBJ1-2, with a tentative D call TRBD1 (6 bases). V lost 6 bases to trimming and J lost 6 bases, with 17 bases between them. There are 14 residues in the CDR3. CDR1 and CDR2 (germline): MNHEY, SVGAGI. The CDR3 is CASSYGQFSHGYTF. The CDR3 bases are TGTGCCAGCAGCTATGGACAGTTCAGCCATGGCTACACCTTC.

In its sample, this clone was seen a few times. V gene TRBV5-1 combines with J gene TRBJ1-4; weak D call: TRBD1 (6 bases). Germline assignment: CDR1 SGHRS and CDR2 YFSETQ. The CDR3 loop spans 13 amino acids. Trimming stripped 5 bases from V and 5 bases from J, with 10 bases between. The CDR3 DNA reads as TGCGCCAGCAGATGGACAGAAAATGAAAAACTGTTTTTT. Its protein is CASRWTENEKLFF.

This sequence joins TRBV7-8 and TRBJ1-5, with 8 bases aligning to TRBD1. The CDR3 has 14 amino acids. Looked up from germline, CDR1 is SGHVS and CDR2 is FQNEAQ. J lost 7 bases, V lost 5 bases, and 7 bases had no gene match. DNA of the CDR3: TGTGCCAGCAGCCTCGACAGGGGAGGACAGCCCCAGCATTTT. As protein: CASSLDRGGQPQHF.

The chain is built from TRBV4-2 and TRBJ1-2, with a possible D match to TRBD1 (6 bases). V dropped 3 bases and J dropped 0 bases, with 11 bases sitting between them. The germline V gene has CDR1 LGHNA and CDR2 YNFKEQ. The CDR3 consists of 15 residues. As DNA, the CDR3 is TGTGCCAGCAGCCATCCAAGGACAGCTAACTATGGCTACACCTTC. It specifies CASSHPRTANYGYTF.